One sample yielded the 30 T cell receptor beta chains listed below, sequenced in a study of control samples from healthy donors and cancer patients. The data were produced by immunoSEQ multiplex PCR, yet TCRdb's version contains in-frame clones alone and is incomplete. Of tens of thousands of clones listed, more than 90% are singletons. Sequencing was carried out using PBMCs. These receptors were taken from a man aged 35 to 55 with colorectal cancer.

The chain links TRBV7-3 to TRBJ1-1; TRBD1 agrees at 7 bases. Germline CDR1 is SGHTA and CDR2 is FQGTGA. The trim removed 5 bases at V and 5 bases at J, leaving 11 bases unmatched. The CDR3 sequence is 15 residues long. The CDR3 DNA reads TGTGCCAGCAGCCTCGGACAGGCGGGGTGGACTGAAGCTTTCTTT. It is translated as CASSLGQAGWTEAFF.

This clone was found once. CDR3 amino acids: CASSVSLGLAGNEQFF. The CDR3 DNA reads TGTGCCAGCAGCGTATCTTTGGGACTAGCGGGGAATGAGCAGTTCTTC. This chain joins TRBV7-6 and TRBJ2-1; 13 nucleotides align to TRBD2. J was trimmed by 7 bases and V by 5 bases; bases with no gene match: 8. Germline V gene lookup returns CDR1 SGHVS and CDR2 FNYEAQ. This CDR3 contains 16 residues.

The chain is built from TRBV29-1 and TRBJ2-2; 8 positions agree with TRBD1. Germline assignment: CDR1 SQVTM and CDR2 ANQGSEA. The CDR3 is 14 amino acids. V lost 7 bases to trimming and J lost 5 bases; unmatched junction nucleotides: 9. In nucleotides, the CDR3 is TGCAGCGGAGGAGACAGGGGAGGTACCGGGGAGCTGTTTTTT. Translated: CSGGDRGGTGELFF.

The rearrangement links TRBV19 to TRBJ1-2; no clear D. Germline CDR1 is LNHDA and CDR2 is SQIVND (reference sequence). This CDR3 comprises 14 residues. The V gene lost 5 bases and the J gene lost 0 bases, with 10 bases spanning the gap. The CDR3 DNA reads TGTGCCAGTAGTCAGCGGAATGCTAACTATGGCTACACCTTC. Residues: CASSQRNANYGYTF.

The V and J genes are TRBV11-1 and TRBJ2-1; 8 positions match TRBD1. The CDR3 covers 15 residues. With V trimmed by 6 bases and J by 6 bases, 10 bases remained unmatched. Germline V gives CDR1 SGHAT, CDR2 FQDESV (reference sequence). CDR3 region: CASRGAGGASNEQFF. In DNA form, the CDR3 reads TGTGCCAGCAGGGGGGCAGGGGGCGCTTCCAATGAGCAGTTCTTC.

This clone has just one count. The V call is TRBV18, the J call TRBJ2-1; TRBD2 matches 11 bases. V shed 5 bases and J 0 bases; nucleotides not matched to a gene: 12. The CDR3 extends over 19 amino acids. The germline V gene encodes CDR1 KGHSH and CDR2 LQKENI. CDR3 bases: TGTGCCAGCTCAACCCTACTAGCGGGGGCTTCTCGCTCCTACAATGAGCAGTTCTTC. This sequence encodes CASSTLLAGASRSYNEQFF.

This CDR3 is CASSSGQTLSGNTIYF. The DNA of the CDR3 is TGTGCCAGCAGCTCGGGACAGACCCTCTCTGGAAACACCATATATTTT. The rearrangement joins TRBV5-4 to TRBJ1-3, with 7 positions matching TRBD1. V lost 3 bases and J lost 0; bases outside the gene matches: 6. The CDR3 has 16 amino acids. Germline CDR1 is SGHNT and CDR2 is YYREEE (reference sequence).

This clone has a single count. The chain employs TRBV19 and TRBJ1-2; D remains unclear. This CDR3 region has 17 residues. Germline values: CDR1 LNHDA, CDR2 SQIVND (reference sequence). V was pared by 5 bases and J by 4 bases, with 23 bases between. In DNA form, the CDR3 reads TGTGCCAGTAGTCCTGGCCTACCCGGGTCGGCCCTCTATGGCTACACCTTC. This sequence encodes CASSPGLPGSALYGYTF.

The genes are TRBV5-4 and TRBJ2-5; TRBD2 is a possible D gene (6 bases). V was clipped by 0 bases and J by 1 base, with 7 bases between them. Germline CDR1 and CDR2: SGHNT and YYREEE (reference sequence). CDR3 length: 14 residues. CDR3 sequence: CASSLAGVQETQYF. As DNA, the CDR3 is TGTGCCAGCAGCTTGGCGGGGGTCCAAGAGACCCAGTACTTC.

CDR3 sequence (DNA): TGTGCCAGCAGCGGGGACAGCAATCAGCCCCAGCATTTT. Translating gives CASSGDSNQPQHF. The chain carries TRBV12-3 or TRBV12-4 and TRBJ1-5, with a weak D call TRBD1 (5 bases). The CDR3 length is 13 residues. V gave up 6 bases and J gave up 1 base, with 7 bases separating them.

This clone came up once. J is TRBJ1-1 and V is TRBV5-6; 8 nucleotides align to TRBD1. With 4 bases clipped from V and 6 bases from J, the junction kept 11 bases outside the gene matches. The germline gives CDR1 SGHDT, CDR2 YYEEEE. The CDR3 covers 15 residues. CDR3 sequence: CASSPAGGASPEAFF. DNA for the CDR3: TGTGCCAGCAGCCCGGCAGGGGGCGCTTCCCCTGAAGCTTTCTTT.

This chain links TRBV7-2 with TRBJ1-1; D may be TRBD1 (6 bases). Per the germline V gene, CDR1 is SGHTA and CDR2 is FQGNSA. The germline V and J ends were trimmed by 6 bases and 1 base, with 15 bases remaining between them. The CDR3 loop spans 15 amino acids. The CDR3 protein is CASSPRTVPNTEAFF. The CDR3 coding sequence is TGTGCCAGCAGTCCTCGGACAGTGCCGAACACTGAAGCTTTCTTT.

The V gene is TRBV6-6, the J gene TRBJ1-1; D is undetermined. CDR1 and CDR2 (germline): MNHNY, SVGAGI (reference sequence). The CDR3 contains 15 residues. Trimming took off 7 bases at V and 0 bases at J, with 15 bases between the two ends. CDR3 DNA sequence: TGTGCCAGCACTCTAGGCGGCAGCATGAACACTGAAGCTTTCTTT. Residues: CASTLGGSMNTEAFF.

This chain joins TRBV29-1 and TRBJ1-2; D remains unclear. The germline V gene encodes CDR1 SQVTM and CDR2 ANQGSEA. The CDR3 loop spans 14 amino acids. Between the trimmed V and J ends, which lost 5 bases and 0 bases, there was a span of 13 bases. CDR3 nucleotides: TGCAGCGTTCGAGCCCAGCAGCCTAACTATGGCTACACCTTC. Its protein product is CSVRAQQPNYGYTF.

This chain connects TRBV5-1 to TRBJ2-1; TRBD1 might be the D (5 bases). Germline V lookup: CDR1 SGHRS, CDR2 YFSETQ. CDR3 size: 14 residues. V was trimmed by 4 bases and J by 8 bases, leaving 16 bases between them. CDR3 protein: CASSQGLSGYEQFF. The CDR3 coding sequence is TGCGCCAGCAGCCAGGGCCTTTCTGGGTATGAGCAGTTCTTC.

This rearrangement joins TRBV29-1 to TRBJ2-1; D perhaps matches TRBD2 (5 bases). CDR1 SQVTM and CDR2 ANQGSEA come from the germline V gene. Deletions cut 7 bases from V and 8 bases from J, with 15 bases between. The length of the CDR3 is 12 residues. The DNA of the CDR3 is TGCAGCGCATTAAAGTTCGGGGATGAGCAGTTCTTC. This translates into CSALKFGDEQFF.

The chain uses TRBV18 and TRBJ1-1; TRBD1 matches 8 bases. Germline lookup yields CDR1 KGHSH and CDR2 LQKENI. The CDR3 covers 18 residues. Trimming at V came to 6 bases and at J to 5 bases, leaving 20 bases not matched to a gene. In DNA form, the CDR3 reads TGTGCCAGCTCCCCAATTGCCGGGACAGGTGCCTCCGGGACTGAAGCTTTCTTT. Translated, it gives CASSPIAGTGASGTEAFF.

The chain uses TRBV6-2 or TRBV6-3 and TRBJ1-5; the D gene is possibly TRBD1 (6 bases). The CDR3 sequence is 15 residues long. Trimming shortened V by 4 bases and J by 2 bases, and 12 bases separated the two germline ends. CDR1 MNHEY and CDR2 SVGEGT come from the germline V gene. The CDR3 region is CASSSTPGGNQPQHF. The DNA for the CDR3 is TGTGCCAGCAGTTCCACCCCAGGGGGCAATCAGCCCCAGCATTTT.

This clone was found once. For the CDR3, the DNA is TGTGCCAGCAGCCTCAAGCGGGGACTCACCGGGGAGCTGTTTTTT. Protein sequence: CASSLKRGLTGELFF. The chain carries TRBV11-3 and TRBJ2-2; TRBD2 matches 7 bases. CDR1 SGHNT and CDR2 YENEEA come from the germline V gene. This CDR3 is 15 amino acids long. Losses at the gene ends were 5 bases for V and 4 bases for J; bases not matched to a gene: 7.

The chain recombines TRBV19 with TRBJ1-3; D is possibly TRBD1 (5 bases). V was pared by 6 bases and J by 4 bases, with 16 bases between. Germline lookup yields CDR1 LNHDA and CDR2 SQIVND (reference sequence). CDR3 length: 15 amino acids. The CDR3 DNA sequence: TGTGCCAGTAGGCGAGGGGCAACGACGGGAAACACCATATATTTT. It codes for CASRRGATTGNTIYF. The variable domain in full, completed from reference TRBV19 and TRBJ1-3, reads DGGITQSPKYLFRKEGQNVTLSCEQNLNHDAMYWYRQDPGQGLRLIYYSQIVNDFQKGDIAEGYSVSREKKESFPLTVTSAQKNPTAFYLCASRRGATTGNTIYFGEGSWLTVV.

The CDR3 region has the DNA TGTGCCAGTAGTACGACAGGGGCATACAATGAGCAGTTCTTC. This codes for CASSTTGAYNEQFF. V is TRBV19 and J is TRBJ2-1, with 8 bases lining up with TRBD1. This CDR3 spans 14 amino acids. J lost 4 bases, V lost 4 bases, and 3 bases had no gene match. Germline CDR1 reads LNHDA; CDR2 reads SQIVND (reference sequence).

The chain couples TRBV9 to TRBJ2-1, with TRBD2 matching over 7 bases. The CDR3 consists of 18 residues. V was clipped by 3 bases and J by 2 bases; unmatched bases: 14. The germline gives CDR1 SGDLS, CDR2 YYNGEE. The CDR3 region is CASSDPLRGILAYNEQFF. The CDR3, as DNA: TGTGCCAGCAGCGACCCGTTGCGGGGGATTCTTGCCTACAATGAGCAGTTCTTC.

The V gene is TRBV5-1, the J gene TRBJ1-3; weak D call: TRBD1 (5 bases). Trimming pared 0 bases from V and 5 bases from J, leaving 9 bases between. The CDR3 covers 14 residues. Germline V CDR1 and CDR2: SGHRS, YFSETQ. This CDR3 is CASSLAAGRNTIYF. The CDR3, as DNA: TGCGCCAGCAGCTTGGCGGCAGGGCGAAACACCATATATTTT.

The gene calls are TRBV5-6 and TRBJ2-2; 7 bases align to TRBD2. The CDR3 has 15 residues. The V and J ends lost 1 base and 4 bases, in that order; junction bases with no gene match: 4. Germline values: CDR1 SGHDT, CDR2 YYEEEE. The CDR3 protein is CASSLLGGSTGELFF. CDR3 sequence (DNA): TGTGCCAGCAGCTTGTTGGGGGGGAGCACCGGGGAGCTGTTTTTT.

The rearrangement links TRBV24-1 to TRBJ2-1; D possibly uses TRBD1 or TRBD2 (5 bases each). The CDR3 extends over 14 amino acids. Trimming left V 5 bases short and J 8 bases short, with 15 bases between. Germline CDR1 is KGHDR and CDR2 is SFDVKD. The CDR3 reads CATSAGFGAHEQFF. CDR3 DNA sequence: TGTGCCACCAGTGCGGGGTTTGGGGCCCATGAGCAGTTCTTC.

V and J are TRBV25-1 and TRBJ2-7; D gene uncertain. The germline CDR1 and CDR2 sequences are MGHDK and SYGVNS. Deletions cut 5 bases from V and 2 bases from J, with 10 bases between. This CDR3 contains 13 residues. The CDR3 is CASSRLSAYEQYF. The CDR3, as DNA: TGTGCCAGCAGTAGACTCTCTGCCTACGAGCAGTACTTC.

The gene calls are TRBV5-1 and TRBJ2-3; TRBD1 agrees at 9 bases. V gave up 2 bases and J gave up 3 bases; unmatched junction bases: 10. CDR3 length: 17 amino acids. The germline gives CDR1 SGHRS, CDR2 YFSETQ. CDR3 loop: CASSFQPRDRATDTQYF. Here the CDR3 DNA reads TGCGCCAGCAGCTTTCAACCGCGGGACAGGGCTACAGATACGCAGTATTTT.

This clone came up once. The genes are TRBV6-5 and TRBJ2-2, with 12 bases aligning to TRBD2. The CDR3 has 15 amino acids. V trimming: 6 bases; J trimming: 3 bases; junction bases outside the gene matches: 2. Germline CDR1 reads MNHEY; CDR2 reads SVGAGI. The chain's CDR3 is CASRRTSGDTGELFF. CDR3 coding DNA: TGTGCCAGCAGAAGGACTAGCGGGGACACCGGGGAGCTGTTTTTT.

This chain joins TRBV6-2 or TRBV6-3 and TRBJ2-1; weak D call: TRBD2 (7 bases). Germline V gene sequence: CDR1 MNHEY, CDR2 SVGEGT. Trimming cost V 5 bases and J 0 bases, with 29 bases left between them. The CDR3 is made up of 21 amino acids. The CDR3 region is CASSRGRIAGGGVYSYNEQFF. CDR3 bases: TGTGCCAGCAGTAGGGGCCGGATAGCGGGTGGGGGCGTCTACTCCTACAATGAGCAGTTCTTC.

The chain combines TRBV2 with TRBJ2-2, with 8 bases lining up with TRBD1. The CDR3 is 15 residues long. Per the germline V gene, CDR1 is SNHLY and CDR2 is FYNNEI. V gave up 4 bases and J gave up 4 bases; unmatched junction bases: 5. The CDR3 DNA follows: TGTGCCAGCAGTGTCTTCGGGACAGGCACCGGGGAGCTGTTTTTT. This translates into CASSVFGTGTGELFF.